The rows below give T cell receptor beta chains drawn from one sample of a study of OX40 agonist ivuxolimab in advanced cancers. The assay was immunoSEQ multiplex PCR, and TCRdb's table has in-frame clones only and misses some. The profile shows about 82,000 clones, about 92% of them singletons. The specimen comprised CD4+ or CD8+ T cells sorted from blood, sampled in a trial of the OX40 agonist ivuxolimab. Receptor source: an adult with an advanced solid tumor such as melanoma, head and neck, liver or kidney cancer. Each CDR3 is given without its conserved first and last residue. Expanded clones get a size class; other rows say once, few or many, or leave the size out.

abundance	v_gene	j_gene	len	CDR3aa
-	TRBV27	TRBJ2-2	14	ASSTTGSENTGELF
-	TRBV7-2	TRBJ2-5	11	ASSLGGRETQY
-	TRBV5-1	TRBJ2-6	15	ASSPLQGADGANVLT
-	TRBV27	TRBJ2-5	14	ASSAFGTSDQETQY
-	TRBV6-1	TRBJ2-7	12	ASTPSQAGYEQY
-	TRBV6-6	TRBJ1-1	12	ASTQGRYNTEAF
-	TRBV27	TRBJ2-2	13	ASSLKQGGTGELF
-	TRBV6-6	TRBJ1-2	13	ASSYPRDSQYGYT
-	TRBV5-1	TRBJ1-1	14	ASSQLSPGTNTEAF
few	TRBV7-3	TRBJ2-3	14	ASSLTGRGGGDTQY
-	TRBV2	TRBJ2-5	11	ASSGQLAETQY
-	TRBV7-9	TRBJ1-4	13	ASSSHSTTNEKLF
-	TRBV2	TRBJ2-7	11	ASSGQMQYEQY
-	TRBV5-1	TRBJ1-6	13	ASSLDGTGNSPLH
-	TRBV18	TRBJ1-1	15	ASSPRLGDRTLTEAF
-	TRBV5-1	TRBJ2-7	10	ASSLGDGEQY
-	TRBV18	TRBJ2-5	13	ASSPMQGGGETQY
-	TRBV5-1	TRBJ2-1	13	ASSAPTGAGNEQF
once	TRBV5-5	TRBJ1-1	11	ASSLGGDTEAF
-	TRBV7-7	TRBJ1-4	14	ASSLGATGVGEKLF
few	TRBV27	TRBJ2-5	12	ASSSLTRSETQY
-	TRBV29-1	TRBJ2-1	11	SVEGDYYNEQF
-	TRBV7-2	TRBJ2-3	14	ASSLGLAGNTDTQY
-	TRBV29-1	TRBJ2-7	10	SVLGQGNEQY
-	TRBV5-1	TRBJ1-1	13	ASSLEQDINTEAF
-	TRBV18	TRBJ2-2	13	ASTLDSANTGELF
-	TRBV28	TRBJ1-2	12	ATHRREGYYGYT
-	TRBV18	TRBJ2-1	13	ASSPRDRVYNEQF
-	TRBV7-9	TRBJ2-2	15	ASSSSLTSGGTGELF
-	TRBV5-1	TRBJ2-1	13	ASTSDDPSYNEQF
-	TRBV6-5	TRBJ2-4	14	ASSYFSAGPRDIQY
once	TRBV23-1	TRBJ2-1	14	ASSQSWTGGLNEQF
-	TRBV4-1	TRBJ1-2	14	ASSQDGIDRDYGYT
-	TRBV28	TRBJ1-5	14	ASSLMGTQSNQPQH
-	TRBV5-1	TRBJ2-7	13	ASSLTIDNTYEQY
-	TRBV6-5	TRBJ2-5	12	ASRVNRGLETQY
-	TRBV23-1	TRBJ2-2	14	ASSQSGKQGTGELF
-	TRBV7-8	TRBJ2-7	13	ASSAGTGGGYEQY